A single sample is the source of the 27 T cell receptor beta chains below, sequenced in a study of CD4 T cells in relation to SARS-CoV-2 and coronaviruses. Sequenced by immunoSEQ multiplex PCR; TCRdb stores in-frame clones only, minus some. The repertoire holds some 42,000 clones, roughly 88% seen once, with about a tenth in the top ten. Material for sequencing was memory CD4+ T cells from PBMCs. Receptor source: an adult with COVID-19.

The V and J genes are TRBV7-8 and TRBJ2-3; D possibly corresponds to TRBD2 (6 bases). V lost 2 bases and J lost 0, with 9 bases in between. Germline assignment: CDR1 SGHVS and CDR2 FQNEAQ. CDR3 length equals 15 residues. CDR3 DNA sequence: TGTGCCAGCAGCTTACCAGGGACTAGCACAGATACGCAGTATTTT. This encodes CASSLPGTSTDTQYF.

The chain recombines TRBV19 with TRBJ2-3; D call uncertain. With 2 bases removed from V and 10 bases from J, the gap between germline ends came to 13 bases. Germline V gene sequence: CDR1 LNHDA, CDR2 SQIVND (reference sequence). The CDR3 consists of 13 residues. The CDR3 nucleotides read TGTGCCAGTAGTATAATCCAAGGCCCCCCGCAGTATTTT. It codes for CASSIIQGPPQYF.

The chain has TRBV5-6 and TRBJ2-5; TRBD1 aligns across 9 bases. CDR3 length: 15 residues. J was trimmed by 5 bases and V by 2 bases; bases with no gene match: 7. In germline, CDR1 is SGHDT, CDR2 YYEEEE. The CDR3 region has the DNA TGTGCCAGCAGCTTTTCGGGACAGGGCTATGAGACCCAGTACTTC. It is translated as CASSFSGQGYETQYF. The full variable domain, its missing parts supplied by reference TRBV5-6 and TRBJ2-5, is DAGVTQSPTHLIKTRGQQVTLRCSPKSGHDTVSWYQQALGQGPQFIFQYYEEEERQRGNFPDRFSGHQFPNYSSELNVNALLLGDSALYLCASSFSGQGYETQYFGPGTRLLVL.

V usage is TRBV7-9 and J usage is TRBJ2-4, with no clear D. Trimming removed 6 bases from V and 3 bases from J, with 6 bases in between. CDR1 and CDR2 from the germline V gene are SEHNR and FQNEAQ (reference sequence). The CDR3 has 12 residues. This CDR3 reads CASSYNKNIQYF. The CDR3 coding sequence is TGTGCCAGCAGTTACAACAAAAACATTCAGTACTTC. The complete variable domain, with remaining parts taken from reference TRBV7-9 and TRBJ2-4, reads DTGVSQNPRHKITKRGQNVTFRCDPISEHNRLYWYRQTLGQGPEFLTYFQNEAQLEKSRLLSDRFSAERPKGSFSTLEIQRTEQGDSAMYLCASSYNKNIQYFGAGTRLSVL.

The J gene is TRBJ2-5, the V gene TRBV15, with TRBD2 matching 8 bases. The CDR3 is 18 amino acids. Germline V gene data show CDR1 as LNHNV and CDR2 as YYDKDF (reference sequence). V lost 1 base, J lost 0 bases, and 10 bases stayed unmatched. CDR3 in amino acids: CATSRASRVAGYQETQYF. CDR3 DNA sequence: TGTGCCACCAGCAGAGCTAGTAGGGTAGCGGGATACCAAGAGACCCAGTACTTC.

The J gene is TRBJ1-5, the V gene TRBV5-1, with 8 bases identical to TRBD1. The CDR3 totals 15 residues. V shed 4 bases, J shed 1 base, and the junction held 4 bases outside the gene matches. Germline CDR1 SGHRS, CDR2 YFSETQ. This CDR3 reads CASSTGQGSNQPQHF. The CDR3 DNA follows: TGCGCCAGCAGCACCGGACAGGGCAGCAATCAGCCCCAGCATTTT. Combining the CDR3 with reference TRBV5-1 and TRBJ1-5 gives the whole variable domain KAGVTQTPRYLIKTRGQQVTLSCSPISGHRSVSWYQQTPGQGLQFLFEYFSETQRNKGNFPGRFSGRQFSNSRSEMNVSTLELGDSALYLCASSTGQGSNQPQHFGDGTRLSIL.

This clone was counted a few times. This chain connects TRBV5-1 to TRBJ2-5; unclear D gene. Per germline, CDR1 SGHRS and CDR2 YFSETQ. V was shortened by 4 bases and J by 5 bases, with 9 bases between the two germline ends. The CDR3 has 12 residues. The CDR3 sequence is CASSPEVETQYF. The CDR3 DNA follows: TGCGCCAGCAGCCCAGAGGTCGAGACCCAGTACTTC.

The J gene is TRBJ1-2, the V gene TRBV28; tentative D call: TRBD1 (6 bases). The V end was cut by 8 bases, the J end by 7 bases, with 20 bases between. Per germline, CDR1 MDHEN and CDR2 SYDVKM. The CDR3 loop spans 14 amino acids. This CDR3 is CASRTFLTGSGYTF. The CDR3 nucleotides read TGTGCCAGCCGAACCTTCCTCACAGGGTCTGGCTACACCTTC.

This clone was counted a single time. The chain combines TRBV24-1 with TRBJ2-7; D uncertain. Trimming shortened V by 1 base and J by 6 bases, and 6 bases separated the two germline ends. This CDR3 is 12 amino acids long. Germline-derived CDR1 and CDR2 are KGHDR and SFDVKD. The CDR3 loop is CATSDFTGEQYF. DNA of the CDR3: TGTGCCACCAGTGATTTTACCGGCGAGCAGTACTTC.

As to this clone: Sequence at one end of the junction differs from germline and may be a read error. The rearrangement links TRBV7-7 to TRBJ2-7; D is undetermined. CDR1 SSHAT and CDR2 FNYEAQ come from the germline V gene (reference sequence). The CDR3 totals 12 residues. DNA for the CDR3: TGTGCTAGCAGCTTAAAGGGCTACGAGCAGTACTTC. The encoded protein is CASSLKGYEQYF.

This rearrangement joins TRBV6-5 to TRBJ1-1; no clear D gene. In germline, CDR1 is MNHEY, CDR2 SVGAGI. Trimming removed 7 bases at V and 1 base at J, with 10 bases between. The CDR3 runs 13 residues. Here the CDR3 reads CASTQPANTEAFF. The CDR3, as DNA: TGTGCCAGCACCCAGCCGGCGAACACTGAAGCTTTCTTT.

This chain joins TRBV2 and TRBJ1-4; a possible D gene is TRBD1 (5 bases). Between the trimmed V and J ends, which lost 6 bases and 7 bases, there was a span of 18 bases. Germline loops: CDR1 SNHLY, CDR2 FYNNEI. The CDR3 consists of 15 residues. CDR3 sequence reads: CASRGRAKGSEKLFF. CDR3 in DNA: TGTGCCAGCAGGGGCAGGGCGAAGGGGTCTGAAAAACTGTTTTTT.

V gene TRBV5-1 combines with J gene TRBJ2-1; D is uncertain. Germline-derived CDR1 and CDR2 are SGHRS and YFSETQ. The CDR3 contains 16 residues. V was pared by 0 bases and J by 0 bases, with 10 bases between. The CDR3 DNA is TGCGCCAGCAGCTTGGTAAGCGCCAACTCCTACAATGAGCAGTTCTTC. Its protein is CASSLVSANSYNEQFF. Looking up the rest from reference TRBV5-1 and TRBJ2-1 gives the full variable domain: KAGVTQTPRYLIKTRGQQVTLSCSPISGHRSVSWYQQTPGQGLQFLFEYFSETQRNKGNFPGRFSGRQFSNSRSEMNVSTLELGDSALYLCASSLVSANSYNEQFFGPGTRLTVL.

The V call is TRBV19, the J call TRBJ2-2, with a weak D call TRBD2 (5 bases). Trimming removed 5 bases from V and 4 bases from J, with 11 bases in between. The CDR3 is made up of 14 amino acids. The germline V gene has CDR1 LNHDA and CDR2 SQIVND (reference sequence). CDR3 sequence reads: CASSDYSTTGELFF. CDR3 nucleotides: TGTGCCAGTAGTGACTACAGTACCACCGGGGAGCTGTTTTTT.

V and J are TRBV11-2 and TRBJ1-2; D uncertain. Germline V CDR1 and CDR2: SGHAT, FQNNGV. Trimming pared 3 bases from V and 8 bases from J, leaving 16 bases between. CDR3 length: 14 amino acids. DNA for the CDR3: TGTGCCAGCAGCTTTAGGACGGACCCCGACGGCTACACCTTC. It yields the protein CASSFRTDPDGYTF.

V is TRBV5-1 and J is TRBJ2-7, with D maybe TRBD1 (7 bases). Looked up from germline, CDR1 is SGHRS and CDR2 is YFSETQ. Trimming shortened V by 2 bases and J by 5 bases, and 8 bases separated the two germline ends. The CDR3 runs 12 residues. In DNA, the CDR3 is TGCGCCAGCAGCTTCAGGGGGGACGAGCAGTACTTC. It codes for CASSFRGDEQYF.

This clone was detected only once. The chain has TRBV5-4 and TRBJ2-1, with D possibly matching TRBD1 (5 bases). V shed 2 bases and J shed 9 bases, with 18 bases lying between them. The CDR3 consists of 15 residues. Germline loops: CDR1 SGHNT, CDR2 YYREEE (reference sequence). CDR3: CASSFASQGHAEQFF. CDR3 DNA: TGTGCCAGCAGCTTTGCTTCCCAGGGCCACGCTGAGCAGTTCTTC.

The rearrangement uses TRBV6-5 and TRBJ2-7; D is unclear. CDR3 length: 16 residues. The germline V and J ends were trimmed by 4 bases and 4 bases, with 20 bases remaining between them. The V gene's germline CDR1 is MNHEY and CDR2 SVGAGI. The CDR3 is CASSSPAAKLGYEQYF. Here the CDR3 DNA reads TGTGCCAGCAGTTCCCCGGCTGCCAAATTGGGATACGAGCAGTACTTC.

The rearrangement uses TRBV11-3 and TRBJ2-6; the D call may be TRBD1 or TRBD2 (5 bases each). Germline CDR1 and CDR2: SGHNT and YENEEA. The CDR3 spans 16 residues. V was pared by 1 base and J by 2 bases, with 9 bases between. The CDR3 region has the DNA TGTGCCAGCAGCTTAGCTGGGACGGCTGGGGCCAACGTCCTGACTTTC. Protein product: CASSLAGTAGANVLTF.

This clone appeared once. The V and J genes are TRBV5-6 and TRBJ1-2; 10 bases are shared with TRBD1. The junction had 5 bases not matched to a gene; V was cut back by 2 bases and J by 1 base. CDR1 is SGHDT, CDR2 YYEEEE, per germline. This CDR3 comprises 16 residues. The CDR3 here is CASSLPGQGVNYGYTF. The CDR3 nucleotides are TGTGCCAGCAGCTTACCAGGACAGGGGGTTAACTATGGCTACACCTTC.

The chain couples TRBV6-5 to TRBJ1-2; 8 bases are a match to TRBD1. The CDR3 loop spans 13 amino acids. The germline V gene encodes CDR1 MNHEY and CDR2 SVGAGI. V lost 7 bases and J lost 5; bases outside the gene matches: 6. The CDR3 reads CASIQGVGYGYTF. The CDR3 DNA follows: TGTGCCAGCATACAGGGGGTAGGGTATGGCTACACCTTC.

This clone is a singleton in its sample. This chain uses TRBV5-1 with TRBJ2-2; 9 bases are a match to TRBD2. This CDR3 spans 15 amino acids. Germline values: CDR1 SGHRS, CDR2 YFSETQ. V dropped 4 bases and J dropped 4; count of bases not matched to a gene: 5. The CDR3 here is CASSRGAGGTGELFF. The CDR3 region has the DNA TGCGCCAGCAGCCGAGGAGCGGGGGGCACCGGGGAGCTGTTTTTT.

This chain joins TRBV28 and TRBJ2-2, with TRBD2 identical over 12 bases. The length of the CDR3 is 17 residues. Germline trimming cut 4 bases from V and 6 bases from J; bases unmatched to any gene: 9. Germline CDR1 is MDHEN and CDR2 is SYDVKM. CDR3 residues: CASSSTLAGGPPGELFF. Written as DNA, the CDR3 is TGTGCCAGCAGTTCCACGCTAGCGGGGGGGCCCCCCGGGGAGCTGTTTTTT. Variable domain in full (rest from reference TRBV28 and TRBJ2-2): DVKVTQSSRYLVKRTGEKVFLECVQDMDHENMFWYRQDPGLGLRLIYFSYDVKMKEKGDIPEGYSVSREKKERFSLILESASTNQTSMYLCASSSTLAGGPPGELFFGEGSRLTVL.

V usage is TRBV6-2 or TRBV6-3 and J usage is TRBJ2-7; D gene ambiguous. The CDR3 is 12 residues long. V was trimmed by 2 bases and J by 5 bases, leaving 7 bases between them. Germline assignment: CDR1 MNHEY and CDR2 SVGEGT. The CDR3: CASSYARHEQYF. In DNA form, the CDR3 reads TGTGCCAGCAGTTACGCTCGCCACGAGCAGTACTTC.

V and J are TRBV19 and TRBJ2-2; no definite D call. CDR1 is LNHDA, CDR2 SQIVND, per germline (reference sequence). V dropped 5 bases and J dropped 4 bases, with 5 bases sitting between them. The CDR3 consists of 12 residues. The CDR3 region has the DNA TGTGCCAGTAGTTTTCTCACCGGGGAGCTGTTTTTT. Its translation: CASSFLTGELFF.

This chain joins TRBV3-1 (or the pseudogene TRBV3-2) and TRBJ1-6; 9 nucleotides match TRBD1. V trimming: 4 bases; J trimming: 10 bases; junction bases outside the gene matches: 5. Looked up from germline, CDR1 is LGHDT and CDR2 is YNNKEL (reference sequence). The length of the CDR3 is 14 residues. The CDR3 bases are TGTGCCAGCAGCCTGGACAGGGGAAGGTCACCCCTCCACTTT. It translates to CASSLDRGRSPLHF.

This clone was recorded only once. The CDR3 reads CSASSMGNSPLHF. The CDR3, as DNA: TGCAGTGCTAGTAGTATGGGCAATTCACCCCTCCACTTT. The chain combines TRBV20-1 with TRBJ1-6; D unclear. This CDR3 spans 13 amino acids. V was pared by 3 bases and J by 7 bases, with 10 bases between. CDR1 and CDR2 from the germline V gene are DFQATT and SNEGSKA (reference sequence).